This T cell receptor beta chain was sequenced during a study of T cells in Graves' hyperthyroidism and ophthalmopathy. The wider study: Before any treatment, at initial diagnosis, peripheral blood was collected.

As concerns this clonotype: What it recognizes is unknown.

The source of the PBMCs was 10 ml of fresh peripheral blood. Researchers amplified the TCR beta CDR3 regions from RNA transcripts. In the first-round RT-PCR of the TCR CDR3, the HTBI primer set was used. TCRdb recomputed calls from the multiplex PCR reads with MiXCR, one row per CDR3 protein. The sample has hundreds of thousands of distinct CDR3 sequences, 20% seen once. Germline V gene data show CDR1 as LNHDA and CDR2 as SQIVND (reference sequence). V was trimmed by 3 bases and J by 3 bases, leaving 9 bases between them. The CDR3 consists of 14 residues. Whole-study results and caveats: Ophthalmopathy was told apart from stable hyperthyroidism by a 13 V-J model.

The sample consisted of blood. The chain recombines TRBV19 with TRBJ1-5, with D maybe TRBD1 (5 bases). The sequence was obtained from a man between 40 and 49 years old with Graves' ophthalmopathy. CDR3 sequence (DNA): TGTGCCAGTAGTATGGGGGTGCACAATCAGCCCCAGCATTTT. This sequence encodes CASSMGVHNQPQHF.